The following is a TCR beta chain sequence with its context. Its antigen is unknown. The sample is drawn from a study of CD8+ T cells in alopecia areata. For the study at large: Each day, treated patients took oral tofacitinib twice, at 5 to 10 mg per dose. Overall study findings and caveats: Lesional scalp exceeded normal scalp in clonality, especially in alopecia totalis/universalis.

As the sequencing template, cDNA was produced by extracting RNA and reverse transcribing it. Libraries were prepared by immunoSEQ multiplex PCR; TCRdb keeps only in-frame clonotypes and omits some of them. This sample has tens of thousands of clones, with about 71% found just once. CDR1 is SGDLS, CDR2 YYNGEE, per germline. The CDR3 is made up of 15 amino acids. Losses at the gene ends were 3 bases for V and 0 bases for J; bases not matched to a gene: 2. This sample's treatment: oral pan-JAK inhibitor, 5-10 mg twice daily. The TCR originated in a human donor with alopecia areata. The sample in question was CD8+ T cells sorted from blood, obtained between weeks 43 and 45, from a patient treated with tofacitinib. The chain uses TRBV9 and TRBJ1-5, with TRBD1 identical over 8 bases. As DNA, the CDR3 is TGTGCCAGCAGCGGCGGACAGGGTAGCAATCAGCCCCAGCATTTT. Protein: CASSGGQGSNQPQHF.